This TCR beta chain was recovered during a study of blood T cell repertoires in COVID-19. About the study: Acute-phase and convalescent COVID-19 samples originated in the United States, Italy and Spain. Sample material is recorded as cDNA or gDNA derived from T cells, B-cell-depleted T cells, or PBMCs.

Authors' data handling: Estimation of nucleated cell counts relied on the amplification of reference gene primers. Some clones are missing from TCRdb's copy, which holds only in-frame ones; the method was immunoSEQ multiplex PCR. That table supplies the V and J calls and clone size; D and trimming were determined from the DNA. The sample lists fewer than 500,000 clones, about nine tenths occurring once. Per the germline V gene, CDR1 is LNHDA and CDR2 is SQIVND (reference sequence). Trimming pared 8 bases from V and 0 bases from J, leaving 5 bases between. This CDR3 is 12 amino acids long. The receptor's source is a woman aged 25 to 45 with active or convalescent COVID-19. Sequenced sample: peripheral blood. The chain has TRBV19 and TRBJ2-1; D is ambiguous. This CDR3 reads CASHSSYNEQFF. The CDR3 DNA reads TGTGCCAGTCACAGCTCCTACAATGAGCAGTTCTTC.